This record covers a single T cell receptor beta chain. Its antigen is as yet unknown. The data are from a study of T cell responses to AZD1222 COVID-19 vaccine. Study observations and caveats: Clonal diversity was possibly underestimated, and white British individuals and females predominated among donors. Among vaccine-associated CD4 TCRs, coverage spanned spike, with dominance at 160-218 and 743-854. Only a handful of individuals given AZD1222 were seropositive at baseline.

Trimming removed 5 bases from V and 0 bases from J, with 8 bases in between. The CDR3 is 14 residues long. Germline values: CDR1 LNHNV, CDR2 YYDKDF (reference sequence). Profiling relied on immunoSEQ multiplex PCR, and the TCRdb table lists in-frame clones only, not all of them. Among 65,000 to 85,000 clones listed, 70% to 90% were seen once. This clonotype originated in an adult in good health. The chain couples TRBV15 to TRBJ1-5, with D unclear. Source: peripheral blood, taken on day 0 of AZD1222 vaccination. CDR3 sequence reads: CATSRSASNQPQHF. The CDR3 DNA is TGTGCCACCAGCCGATCTGCTAGCAATCAGCCCCAGCATTTT.